One sample yielded the 21 T cell receptor beta chains listed below, sequenced in a study of shared clonotypes between healthy human individuals. Some clones are missing from TCRdb's copy, which holds only in-frame ones; the method was immunoSEQ multiplex PCR. The sample has roughly 2.2 million clones; approximately 93% are singletons. The specimen sequenced was naive CD4+ T cells from PBMCs. Indicated subset: CD45RA+ positively selected. The receptors here all came from a man aged 18 to 30 in good health. Some clones in this sample may be carry-over from other donors' samples.

The V call is TRBV7-3, the J call TRBJ2-3; maybe TRBD1 (6 bases). Germline V CDR1 and CDR2: SGHTA, FQGTGA. The CDR3 runs to 14 residues. V was shortened by 4 bases and J by 9 bases, with 17 bases between the two germline ends. The chain's CDR3 is CASSSTLGHGTQYF. The DNA of the CDR3 is TGTGCCAGCAGCTCGACCCTGGGACATGGAACGCAGTATTTT.

This chain uses TRBV5-1 with TRBJ1-1; 9 nucleotides line up with TRBD1. The V gene's germline CDR1 is SGHRS and CDR2 YFSETQ. The V and J ends lost 7 bases and 6 bases, in that order; junction bases with no gene match: 1. The CDR3 sequence is 11 residues long. CDR3 in amino acids: CASGDRAEAFF. The DNA of the CDR3 is TGCGCCAGCGGGGACAGGGCTGAAGCTTTCTTT.

This clone was seen a single time. The rearrangement joins TRBV7-3 to TRBJ2-7; the D is unclear. Germline loops: CDR1 SGHTA, CDR2 FQGTGA. The V end was cut by 0 bases, the J end by 6 bases, with 6 bases between. The length of the CDR3 is 12 residues. The CDR3 reads CASSLTLREQYF. The CDR3 DNA reads TGTGCCAGCAGCTTAACCCTCCGCGAGCAGTACTTC.

This clone appeared once. This chain connects TRBV6-5 to TRBJ2-7, with a weak D call TRBD2 (6 bases). From germline, CDR1 is MNHEY and CDR2 SVGAGI. The V end lost 6 bases, the J end lost 3 bases, and 12 bases lay between the germline ends. The CDR3 covers 13 residues. The DNA for the CDR3 is TGTGCCAGCAGGCCCAGGAGGGGCTACGAGCAGTACTTC. Its translation: CASRPRRGYEQYF.

V gene TRBV6-6 combines with J gene TRBJ2-7, with 11 bases lining up with TRBD1. Trimming removed 5 bases from V and 3 bases from J; junction bases left unmatched: 3. The CDR3 sequence is 14 residues long. Germline V gene sequence: CDR1 MNHNY, CDR2 SVGAGI (reference sequence). The CDR3 DNA sequence: TGTGCCAGCAGTACCGGGACAGGGGGCTACGAGCAGTACTTC. Translation gives CASSTGTGGYEQYF.

Here the CDR3 reads CASSQEQWAPTGELFF. Here the CDR3 DNA reads TGTGCCAGCAGTCAAGAACAATGGGCGCCGACCGGGGAGCTGTTTTTT. The rearrangement joins TRBV7-3 to TRBJ2-2, with no clear D. The germline V and J ends were trimmed by 6 bases and 5 bases, with 19 bases remaining between them. The CDR3 covers 16 residues. CDR1 SGHTA and CDR2 FQGTGA come from the germline V gene.

V and J are TRBV18 and TRBJ2-3; TRBD2 matches at 7 bases. V shed 6 bases and J 4 bases; nucleotides not matched to a gene: 10. Per the germline V gene, CDR1 is KGHSH and CDR2 is LQKENI. This CDR3 has 15 amino acids. CDR3 protein: CASSASAGASDTQYF. DNA for the CDR3: TGTGCCAGCTCCGCATCGGCGGGAGCGTCAGATACGCAGTATTTT.

The gene calls are TRBV18 and TRBJ2-3, with D possibly matching TRBD2 (6 bases). Trimming stripped 3 bases from V and 4 bases from J, with 14 bases between. Germline loops: CDR1 KGHSH, CDR2 LQKENI. This CDR3 contains 15 residues. The CDR3 loop reads CASSPIQGGPDTQYF. The CDR3 nucleotides are TGTGCCAGCTCACCGATTCAGGGAGGCCCAGATACGCAGTATTTT.

The chain employs TRBV10-3 and TRBJ1-1; TRBD1 aligns across 11 bases. Per germline, CDR1 ENHRY and CDR2 SYGVKD. The length of the CDR3 is 15 residues. The V segment lost 2 bases and the J segment 5 bases; nucleotides outside the gene matches: 4. CDR3 sequence: CAISEGQGASTEAFF. In DNA form, the CDR3 reads TGTGCCATCAGTGAGGGACAGGGGGCATCTACTGAAGCTTTCTTT.

This chain joins TRBV10-3 and TRBJ1-4, with D maybe TRBD1 (5 bases). Germline CDR1 is ENHRY and CDR2 is SYGVKD. This CDR3 contains 16 residues. The ends were cut back, 0 bases at V and 3 bases at J, with 11 bases in the middle. This chain's CDR3 is CAISESRGAPNEKLFF. The CDR3 nucleotides are TGTGCCATCAGTGAGTCGCGCGGGGCACCTAATGAAAAACTGTTTTTT.

This rearrangement joins TRBV28 to TRBJ2-3; 10 bases align to TRBD2. CDR1 is MDHEN and CDR2 is SYDVKM in the germline V gene. Trimming at V came to 3 bases and at J to 7 bases, leaving 4 bases not matched to a gene. This CDR3 has 14 residues. The CDR3 is CASSFLAGVNTQYF. The CDR3 bases are TGTGCCAGCAGTTTTCTAGCGGGAGTAAATACGCAGTATTTT.

The chain is built from TRBV6-5 and TRBJ1-2, with TRBD1 matching over 10 bases. The CDR3 runs to 14 residues. Germline V gene data show CDR1 as MNHEY and CDR2 as SVGAGI. The ends lost 5 bases at V and 4 bases at J; junction bases unmatched: 4. CDR3 sequence reads: CASSPGQGIYGYTF. The CDR3 DNA sequence: TGTGCCAGCAGTCCGGGACAGGGGATCTATGGCTACACCTTC.

The rearrangement links TRBV9 to TRBJ1-2, with 8 bases that match TRBD1. V was clipped by 0 bases and J by 6 bases; unmatched bases: 4. The CDR3 runs to 14 residues. Germline V gene sequence: CDR1 SGDLS, CDR2 YYNGEE. The CDR3 coding sequence is TGTGCCAGCAGCGTAGTCGTGACAGGGGATGGCTACACCTTC. Residues: CASSVVVTGDGYTF.

The V call is TRBV7-9, the J call TRBJ2-7; maybe TRBD1 (5 bases). V lost 1 base and J 2 bases, leaving 9 bases between the germline ends. Germline V gene sequence: CDR1 SEHNR, CDR2 FQNEAQ (reference sequence). This CDR3 comprises 14 residues. CDR3 region: CASSLGQPPYEQYF. The CDR3 DNA is TGTGCCAGCAGCTTAGGACAGCCACCCTACGAGCAGTACTTC.

The chain uses TRBV11-2 and TRBJ2-5; D unclear. The CDR3 is 12 residues long. V was pared by 4 bases and J by 1 base, with 4 bases between. Germline V lookup: CDR1 SGHAT, CDR2 FQNNGV. The CDR3 sequence is CASSWGQETQYF. The CDR3 DNA reads as TGTGCCAGCAGCTGGGGCCAAGAGACCCAGTACTTC.

CDR3 sequence reads: CAIRGTSGTSYNEQFF. The CDR3 nucleotides read TGTGCCATCAGGGGGACTAGCGGGACGTCCTACAATGAGCAGTTCTTC. The V gene is TRBV10-3, the J gene TRBJ2-1; 13 bases align to TRBD2. The V gene end was trimmed by 6 bases and the J gene end by 1 base; junction bases not matched to a gene: 3. The CDR3 consists of 16 residues. In germline, CDR1 is ENHRY, CDR2 SYGVKD.

This chain links TRBV6-6 with TRBJ2-1, with 7 bases identical to TRBD1. Germline-derived CDR1 and CDR2 are MNHNY and SVGAGI (reference sequence). The CDR3 has 15 residues. V shed 6 bases, J shed 7 bases, and the junction held 12 bases outside the gene matches. This CDR3 reads CASRPGTAAANEQFF. For the CDR3, the DNA is TGTGCCAGCAGGCCCGGGACAGCCGCTGCTAATGAGCAGTTCTTC.

This clone was detected only a few times. The sample holds other DNA sequences that translate to the same CDR3. The J gene is TRBJ2-3, the V gene TRBV14; D not certain. Trimming took 0 bases from V and 2 from J, leaving 3 bases between them. Germline V CDR1 and CDR2: SGHDN, FVKESK. This CDR3 has 13 residues. The CDR3, as DNA: TGTGCCAGCAGCCAAGATCTCACAGATACGCAGTATTTT. Translated: CASSQDLTDTQYF.

Here the CDR3 reads CASSPPGLRGLDTEAFF. DNA for the CDR3: TGTGCCAGCTCACCTCCCGGTTTGAGGGGATTAGACACTGAAGCTTTCTTT. The chain links TRBV18 to TRBJ1-1, with D perhaps matching TRBD1 (5 bases). V shed 3 bases and J shed 3 bases, with 20 bases lying between them. Per germline, CDR1 KGHSH and CDR2 LQKENI. This CDR3 has 17 residues.

V gene TRBV19 combines with J gene TRBJ2-1, with D perhaps TRBD1 (5 bases). Per germline, CDR1 LNHDA and CDR2 SQIVND (reference sequence). The CDR3 has 13 residues. The V end was cut by 4 bases, the J end by 6 bases, with 10 bases between. DNA for the CDR3: TGTGCCAGTAGTAAGGAACAGGTCAATGAGCAGTTCTTC. Its translation is CASSKEQVNEQFF.

V usage is TRBV27 and J usage is TRBJ2-1; possible D gene TRBD1, 5 bases. The CDR3 extends over 15 amino acids. CDR1 and CDR2 (germline): MNHEY, SMNVEV (reference sequence). V was shortened by 0 bases and J by 6 bases, with 12 bases between the two germline ends. Written as DNA, the CDR3 is TGTGCCAGCAGTTTATCGGCCAGGGTGGGCAATGAGCAGTTCTTC. The encoded protein is CASSLSARVGNEQFF.